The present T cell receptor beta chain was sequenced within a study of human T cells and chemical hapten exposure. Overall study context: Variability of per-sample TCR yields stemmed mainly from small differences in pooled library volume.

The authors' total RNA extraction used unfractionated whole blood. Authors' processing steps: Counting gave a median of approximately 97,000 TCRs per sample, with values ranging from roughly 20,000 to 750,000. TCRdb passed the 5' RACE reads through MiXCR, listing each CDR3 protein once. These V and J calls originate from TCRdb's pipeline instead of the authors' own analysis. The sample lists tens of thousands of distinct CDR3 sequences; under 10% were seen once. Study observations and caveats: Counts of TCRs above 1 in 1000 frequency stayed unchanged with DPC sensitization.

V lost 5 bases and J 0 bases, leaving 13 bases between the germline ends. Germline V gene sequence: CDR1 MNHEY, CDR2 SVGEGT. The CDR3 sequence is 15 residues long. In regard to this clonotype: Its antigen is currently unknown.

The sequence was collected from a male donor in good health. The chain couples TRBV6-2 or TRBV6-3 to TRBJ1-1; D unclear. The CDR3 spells CASSLKRTMNTEAFF. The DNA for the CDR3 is TGTGCCAGCAGTCTCAAAAGGACCATGAACACTGAAGCTTTCTTT.